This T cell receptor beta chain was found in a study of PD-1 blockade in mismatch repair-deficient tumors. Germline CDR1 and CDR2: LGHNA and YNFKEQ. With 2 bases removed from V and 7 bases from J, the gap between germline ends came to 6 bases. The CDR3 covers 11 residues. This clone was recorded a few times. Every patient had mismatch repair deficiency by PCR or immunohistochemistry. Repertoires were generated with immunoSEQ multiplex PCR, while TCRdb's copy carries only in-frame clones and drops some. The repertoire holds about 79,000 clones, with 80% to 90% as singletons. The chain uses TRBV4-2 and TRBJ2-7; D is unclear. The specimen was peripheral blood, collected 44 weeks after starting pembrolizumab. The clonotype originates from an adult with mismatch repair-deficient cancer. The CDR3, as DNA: TGTGCCAGCAGCCAATCTCGTGAGCAGTACTTC. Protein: CASSQSREQYF.